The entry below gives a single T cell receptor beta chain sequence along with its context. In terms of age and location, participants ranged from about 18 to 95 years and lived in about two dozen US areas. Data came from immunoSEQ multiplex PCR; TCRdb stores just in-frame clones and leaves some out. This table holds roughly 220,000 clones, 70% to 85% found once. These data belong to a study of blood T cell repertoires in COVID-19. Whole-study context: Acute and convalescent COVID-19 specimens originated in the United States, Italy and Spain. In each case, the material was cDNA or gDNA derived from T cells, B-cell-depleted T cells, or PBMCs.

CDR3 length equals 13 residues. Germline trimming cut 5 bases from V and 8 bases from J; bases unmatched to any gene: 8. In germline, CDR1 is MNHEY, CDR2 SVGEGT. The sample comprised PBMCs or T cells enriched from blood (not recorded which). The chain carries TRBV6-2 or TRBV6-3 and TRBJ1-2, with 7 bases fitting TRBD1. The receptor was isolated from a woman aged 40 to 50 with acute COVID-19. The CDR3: CASSDRQGQGYTF. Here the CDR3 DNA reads TGTGCCAGCAGTGATCGACAGGGCCAAGGCTACACCTTC.